This T cell receptor beta chain was recovered during a study of blood T cell repertoires in COVID-19. The data were produced by immunoSEQ multiplex PCR, yet TCRdb's version contains in-frame clones alone and is incomplete. In the table there are under 200,000 clones, around 90% of which are singletons. This TCR was recovered from a man aged 45-65 years who had recovered from COVID-19. Sequenced input: peripheral blood.

In DNA, the CDR3 is TGTGCCAGCAGCCAACGCACTCTACGACAGGGTCTCGACTATGGCTACACCTTC. This codes for CASSQRTLRQGLDYGYTF. This chain uses TRBV3-1 (or the pseudogene TRBV3-2) with TRBJ1-2; 7 bases agree with TRBD1. The V gene's germline CDR1 is LGHDT and CDR2 YNNKEL (reference sequence). After removal of 2 bases from V and 3 bases from J, the junction contained 15 bases not matched to a gene. The CDR3 has 18 residues.